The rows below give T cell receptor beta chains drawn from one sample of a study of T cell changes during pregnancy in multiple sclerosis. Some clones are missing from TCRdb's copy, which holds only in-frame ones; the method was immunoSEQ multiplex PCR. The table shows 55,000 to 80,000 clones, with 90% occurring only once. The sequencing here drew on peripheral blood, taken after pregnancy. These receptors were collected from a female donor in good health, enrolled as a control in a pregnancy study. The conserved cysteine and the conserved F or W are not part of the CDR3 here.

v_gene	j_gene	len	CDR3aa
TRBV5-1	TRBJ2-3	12	ASSLGQYTDTQY
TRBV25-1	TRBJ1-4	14	ASSEFRAGSNEKLF
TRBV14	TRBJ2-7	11	ASSRRSSYEQY
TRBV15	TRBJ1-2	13	ATSIDRETNYGYT
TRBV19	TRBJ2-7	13	ASSPAARATYEQY
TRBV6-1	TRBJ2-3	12	ASSELTRTDTQY
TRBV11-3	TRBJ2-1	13	ASSLISGAYNEQF
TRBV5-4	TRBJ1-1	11	ASSLETLTEAF
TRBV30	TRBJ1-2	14	AWSSPGGFQIYGYT
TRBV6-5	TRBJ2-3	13	ASSPGTSGTDTQY
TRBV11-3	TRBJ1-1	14	ASSKKGSGMNTEAF
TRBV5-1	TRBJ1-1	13	ASSSGDRANTEAF
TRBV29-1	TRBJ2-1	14	SVEGGVGGSYNEQF
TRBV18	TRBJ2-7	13	ASSTKTGGSYEQY
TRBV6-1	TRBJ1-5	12	ASIRGTGGQPQH
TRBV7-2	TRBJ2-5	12	ASSEGGTRETQY
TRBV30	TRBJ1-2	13	AWGPPGGTLYGYT
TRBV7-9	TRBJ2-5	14	ASRLAGASYQETQY